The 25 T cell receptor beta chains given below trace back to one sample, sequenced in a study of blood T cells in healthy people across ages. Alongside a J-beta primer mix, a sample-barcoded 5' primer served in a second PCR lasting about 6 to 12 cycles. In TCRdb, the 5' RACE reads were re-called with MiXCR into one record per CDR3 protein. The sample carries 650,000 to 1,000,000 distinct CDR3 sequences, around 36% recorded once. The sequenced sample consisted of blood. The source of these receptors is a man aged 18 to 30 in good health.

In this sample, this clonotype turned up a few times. CDR3 in amino acids: CASSPGLIKTDTQYF. CDR3 sequence (DNA): TGTGCCAGCTCACCTGGACTAATAAAGACAGATACGCAGTATTTT. V gene TRBV18 combines with J gene TRBJ2-3; D might be TRBD2 (6 bases). V shed 3 bases and J shed 3 bases, with 13 bases lying between them. The CDR3 contains 15 residues. In germline, CDR1 is KGHSH, CDR2 LQKENI. The full variable domain, completed using reference TRBV18 and TRBJ2-3, is NAGVMQNPRHLVRRRGQEARLRCSPMKGHSHVYWYRQLPEEGLKFMVYLQKENIIDESGMPKERFSAEFPKEGPSILRIQQVVRGDSAAYFCASSPGLIKTDTQYFGPGTRLTVL.

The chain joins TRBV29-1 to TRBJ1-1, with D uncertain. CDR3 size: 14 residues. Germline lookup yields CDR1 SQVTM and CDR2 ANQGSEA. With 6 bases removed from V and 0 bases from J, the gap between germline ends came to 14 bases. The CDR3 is CSVTATVLNTEAFF. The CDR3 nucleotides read TGCAGCGTCACAGCTACAGTGTTGAACACTGAAGCTTTCTTT.

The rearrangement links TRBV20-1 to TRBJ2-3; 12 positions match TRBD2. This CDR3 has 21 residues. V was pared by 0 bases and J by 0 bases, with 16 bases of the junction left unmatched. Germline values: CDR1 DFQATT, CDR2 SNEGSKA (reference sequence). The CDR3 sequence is CSARDSMARLAGAFSTDTQYF. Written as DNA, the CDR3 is TGCAGTGCTAGAGATTCAATGGCCCGACTAGCGGGGGCCTTTAGCACAGATACGCAGTATTTT.

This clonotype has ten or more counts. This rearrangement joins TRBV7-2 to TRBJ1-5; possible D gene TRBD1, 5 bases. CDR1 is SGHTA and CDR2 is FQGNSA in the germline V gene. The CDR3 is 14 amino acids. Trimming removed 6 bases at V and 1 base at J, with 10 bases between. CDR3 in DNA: TGTGCCAGCAGTCCTCAGGGAAGCAATCAGCCCCAGCATTTT. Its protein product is CASSPQGSNQPQHF. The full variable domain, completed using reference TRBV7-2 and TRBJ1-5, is GAGVSQSPSNKVTEKGKDVELRCDPISGHTALYWYRQSLGQGLEFLIYFQGNSAPDKSGLPSDRFSAERTGGSVSTLTIQRTQQEDSAVYLCASSPQGSNQPQHFGDGTRLSIL.

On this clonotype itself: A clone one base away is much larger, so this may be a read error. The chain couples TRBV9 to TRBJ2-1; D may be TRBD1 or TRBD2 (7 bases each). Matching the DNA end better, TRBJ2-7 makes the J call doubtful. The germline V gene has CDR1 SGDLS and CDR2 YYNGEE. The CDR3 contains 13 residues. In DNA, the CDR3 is TGTGCCTGCAGCTTCACAGGGGAGGGCGAGCAGTACTTC. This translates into CACSFTGEGEQYF.

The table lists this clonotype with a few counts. DNA for the CDR3: TGTGCCACCGTCGGACAGGGTAATGGCTACACCTTC. This gives the protein CATVGQGNGYTF. The rearrangement links TRBV6-6 to TRBJ1-2; 8 bases align to TRBD1. V was pared by 10 bases and J by 6 bases, with 7 bases of the junction left unmatched. The germline V gene encodes CDR1 MNHNY and CDR2 SVGAGI (reference sequence). The CDR3 consists of 12 residues.

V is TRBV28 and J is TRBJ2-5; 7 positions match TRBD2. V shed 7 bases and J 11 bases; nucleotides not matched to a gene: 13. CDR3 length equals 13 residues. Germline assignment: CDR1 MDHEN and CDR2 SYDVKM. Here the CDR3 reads CASNKPGGEEQYF. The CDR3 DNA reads TGTGCCAGCAATAAACCGGGAGGTGAGGAGCAGTACTTC.

CDR3 sequence: CASSQDPWTAYNEQFF. The CDR3 DNA is TGCGCCAGCAGCCAAGATCCCTGGACAGCCTACAATGAGCAGTTCTTC. J is TRBJ2-1 and V is TRBV4-1; possible D gene TRBD1, 6 bases. Germline values: CDR1 MGHRA, CDR2 YSYEKL. CDR3 size: 16 residues. V was pared by 0 bases and J by 2 bases, with 11 bases between.

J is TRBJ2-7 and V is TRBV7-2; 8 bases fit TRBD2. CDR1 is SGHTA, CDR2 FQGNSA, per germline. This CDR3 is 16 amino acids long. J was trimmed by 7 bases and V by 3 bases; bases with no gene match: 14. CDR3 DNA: TGTGCCAGCAGCTTTAACAGGGCGGGGGGTGGCAATGAGCAGTACTTC. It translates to CASSFNRAGGGNEQYF.

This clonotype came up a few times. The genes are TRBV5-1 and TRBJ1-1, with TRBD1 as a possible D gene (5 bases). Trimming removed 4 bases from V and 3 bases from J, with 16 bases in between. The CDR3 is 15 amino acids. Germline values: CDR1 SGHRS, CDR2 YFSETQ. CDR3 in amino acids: CASSPRGSPDTEAFF. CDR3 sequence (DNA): TGCGCCAGCAGCCCGAGGGGCAGTCCCGACACTGAAGCTTTCTTT.

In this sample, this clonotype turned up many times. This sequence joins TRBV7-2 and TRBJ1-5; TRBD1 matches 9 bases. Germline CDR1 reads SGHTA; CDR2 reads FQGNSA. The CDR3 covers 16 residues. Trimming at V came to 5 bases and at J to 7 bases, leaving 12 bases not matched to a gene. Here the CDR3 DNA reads TGTGCCAGCAGCCCCCAGACTCGGGACAGGGCCCAGCCCCAGCATTTT. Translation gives CASSPQTRDRAQPQHF.

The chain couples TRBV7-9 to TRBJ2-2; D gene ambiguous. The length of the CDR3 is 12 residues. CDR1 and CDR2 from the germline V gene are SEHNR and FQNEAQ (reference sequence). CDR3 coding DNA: TGTGGACGACGGACGAACACCGGGGAGCTGTTTTTT. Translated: CGRRTNTGELFF.

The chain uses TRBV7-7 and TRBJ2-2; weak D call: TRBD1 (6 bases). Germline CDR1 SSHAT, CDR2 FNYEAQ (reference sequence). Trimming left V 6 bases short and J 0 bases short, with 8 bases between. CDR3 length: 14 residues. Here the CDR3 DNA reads TGTGCCAGCAGTCACAGGGCGAACACCGGGGAGCTGTTTTTT. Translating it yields CASSHRANTGELFF.

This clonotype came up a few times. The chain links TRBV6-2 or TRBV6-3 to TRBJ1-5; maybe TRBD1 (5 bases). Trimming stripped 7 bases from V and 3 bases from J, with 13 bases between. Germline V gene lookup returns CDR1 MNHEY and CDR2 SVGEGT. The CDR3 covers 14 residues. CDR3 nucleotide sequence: TGTGCCAGCACCCGGGACGGAAACAATCAGCCCCAGCATTTT. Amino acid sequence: CASTRDGNNQPQHF.

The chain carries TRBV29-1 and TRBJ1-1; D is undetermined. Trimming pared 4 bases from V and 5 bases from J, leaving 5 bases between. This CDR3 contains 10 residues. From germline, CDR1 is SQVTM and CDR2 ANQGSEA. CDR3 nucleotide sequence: TGCAGCGTTGGGCATACTGAAGCTTTCTTT. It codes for CSVGHTEAFF.

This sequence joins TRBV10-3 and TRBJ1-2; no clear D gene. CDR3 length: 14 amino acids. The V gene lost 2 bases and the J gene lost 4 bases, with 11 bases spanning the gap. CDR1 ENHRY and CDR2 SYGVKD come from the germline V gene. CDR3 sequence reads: CAISEDRTSYGYTF. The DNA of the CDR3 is TGTGCCATCAGTGAGGACCGTACCAGCTATGGCTACACCTTC.

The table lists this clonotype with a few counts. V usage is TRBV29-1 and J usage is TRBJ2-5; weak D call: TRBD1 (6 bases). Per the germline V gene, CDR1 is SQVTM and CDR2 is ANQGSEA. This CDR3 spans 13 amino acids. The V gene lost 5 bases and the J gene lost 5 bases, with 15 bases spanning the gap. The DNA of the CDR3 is TGCAGCGTTCGCGGACAGTCCGGGGAGACCCAGTACTTC. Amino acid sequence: CSVRGQSGETQYF. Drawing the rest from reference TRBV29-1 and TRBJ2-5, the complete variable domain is SAVISQKPSRDICQRGTSLTIQCQVDSQVTMMFWYRQQPGQSLTLIATANQGSEATYESGFVIDKFPISRPNLTFSTLTVSNMSPEDSSIYLCSVRGQSGETQYFGPGTRLLVL.

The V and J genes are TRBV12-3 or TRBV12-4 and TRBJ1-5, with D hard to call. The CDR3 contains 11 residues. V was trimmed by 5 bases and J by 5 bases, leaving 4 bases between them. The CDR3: CASSIDQPQHF. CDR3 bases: TGTGCCAGCAGTATCGATCAGCCCCAGCATTTT.

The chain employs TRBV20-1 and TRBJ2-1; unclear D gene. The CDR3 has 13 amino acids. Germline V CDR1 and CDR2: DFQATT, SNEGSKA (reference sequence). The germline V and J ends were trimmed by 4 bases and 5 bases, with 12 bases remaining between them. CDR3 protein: CSAKGWENNEQFF. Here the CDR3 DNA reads TGCAGTGCTAAAGGGTGGGAAAACAATGAGCAGTTCTTC.

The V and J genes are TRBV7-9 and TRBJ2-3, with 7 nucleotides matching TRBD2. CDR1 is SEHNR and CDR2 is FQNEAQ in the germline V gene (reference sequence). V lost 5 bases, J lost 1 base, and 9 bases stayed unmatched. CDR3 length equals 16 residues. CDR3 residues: CASSPARTRGTDTQYF. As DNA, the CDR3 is TGTGCCAGCAGCCCGGCAAGGACTAGAGGCACAGATACGCAGTATTTT.

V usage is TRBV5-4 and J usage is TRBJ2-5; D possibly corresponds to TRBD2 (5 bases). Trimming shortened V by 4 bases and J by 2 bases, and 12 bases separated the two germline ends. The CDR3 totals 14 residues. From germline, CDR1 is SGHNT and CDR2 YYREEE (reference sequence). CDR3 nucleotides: TGTGCCAGCAGCGTGACGGGGTCGCAAGAGACCCAGTACTTC. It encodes CASSVTGSQETQYF.

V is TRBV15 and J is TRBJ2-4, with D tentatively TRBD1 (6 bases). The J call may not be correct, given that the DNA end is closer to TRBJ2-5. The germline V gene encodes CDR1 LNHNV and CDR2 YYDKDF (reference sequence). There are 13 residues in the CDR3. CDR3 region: CATSRDTQETQYF. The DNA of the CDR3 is TGTGCCACCTCACGGGACACCCAAGAGACCCAGTACTTC.

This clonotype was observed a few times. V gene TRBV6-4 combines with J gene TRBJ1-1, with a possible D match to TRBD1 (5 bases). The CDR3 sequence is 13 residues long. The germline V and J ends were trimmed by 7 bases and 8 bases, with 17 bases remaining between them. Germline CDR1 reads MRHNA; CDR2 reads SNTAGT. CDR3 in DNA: TGTGCCAGCAAAACTTCCCCGGGGGGGGAAGCTTTCTTT. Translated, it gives CASKTSPGGEAFF.

DNA of the CDR3: TGTGCCAGCAGCTTAGTGGCCCAGACCATATATTTT. This codes for CASSLVAQTIYF. This rearrangement joins TRBV7-9 to TRBJ1-3; no clear D. The germline CDR1 and CDR2 sequences are SEHNR and FQNEAQ (reference sequence). Trimming pared 1 base from V and 10 bases from J, leaving 8 bases between. The CDR3 totals 12 residues. Combining the CDR3 with reference TRBV7-9 and TRBJ1-3 gives the whole variable domain DTGVSQNPRHKITKRGQNVTFRCDPISEHNRLYWYRQTLGQGPEFLTYFQNEAQLEKSRLLSDRFSAERPKGSFSTLEIQRTEQGDSAMYLCASSLVAQTIYFGEGSWLTVV.

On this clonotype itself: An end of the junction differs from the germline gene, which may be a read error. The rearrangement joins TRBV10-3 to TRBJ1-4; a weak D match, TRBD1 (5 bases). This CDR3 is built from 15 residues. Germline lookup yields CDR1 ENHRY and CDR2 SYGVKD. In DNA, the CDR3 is TGTGCCGTCAGTGACCCCGGGGCGGCCAATGAAAAACTGTTTTTT. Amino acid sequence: CAVSDPGAANEKLFF.